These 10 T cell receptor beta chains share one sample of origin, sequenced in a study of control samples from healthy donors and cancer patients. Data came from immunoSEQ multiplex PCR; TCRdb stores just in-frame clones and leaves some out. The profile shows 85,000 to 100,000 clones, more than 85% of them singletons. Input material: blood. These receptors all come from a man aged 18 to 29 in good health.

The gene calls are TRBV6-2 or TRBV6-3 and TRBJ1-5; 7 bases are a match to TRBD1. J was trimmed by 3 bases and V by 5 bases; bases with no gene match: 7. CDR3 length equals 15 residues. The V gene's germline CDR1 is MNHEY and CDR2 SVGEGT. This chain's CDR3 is CASSPRTGHNQPQHF. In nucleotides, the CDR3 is TGTGCCAGCAGTCCCAGGACAGGCCACAATCAGCCCCAGCATTTT.

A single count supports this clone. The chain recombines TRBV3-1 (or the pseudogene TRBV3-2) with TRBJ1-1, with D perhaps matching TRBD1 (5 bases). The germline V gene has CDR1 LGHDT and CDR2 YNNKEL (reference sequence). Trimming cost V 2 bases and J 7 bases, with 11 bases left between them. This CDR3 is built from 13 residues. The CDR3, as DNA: TGTGCCAGCAGCCAAACATGGGGGAGTGAAGCTTTCTTT. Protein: CASSQTWGSEAFF.

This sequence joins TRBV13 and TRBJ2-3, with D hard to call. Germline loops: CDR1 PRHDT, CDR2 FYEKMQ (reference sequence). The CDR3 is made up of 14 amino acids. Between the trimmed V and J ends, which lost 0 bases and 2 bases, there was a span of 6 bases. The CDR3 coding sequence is TGTGCCAGCAGCTTAGGCAAGGACACAGATACGCAGTATTTT. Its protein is CASSLGKDTDTQYF. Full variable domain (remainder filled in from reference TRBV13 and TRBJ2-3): AAGVIQSPRHLIKEKRETATLKCYPIPRHDTVYWYQQGPGQDPQFLISFYEKMQSDKGSIPDRFSAQQFSDYHSELNMSSLELGDSALYFCASSLGKDTDTQYFGPGTRLTVL.

This CDR3 is CASSLPGQGELGTQYF. As DNA, the CDR3 is TGTGCCAGCAGCTTACCCGGACAGGGGGAATTAGGGACCCAGTACTTC. The rearrangement joins TRBV7-2 to TRBJ2-5, with 10 positions matching TRBD1. CDR3 length: 16 residues. With 2 bases clipped from V and 7 bases from J, the junction kept 10 bases outside the gene matches. Per germline, CDR1 SGHTA and CDR2 FQGNSA.

The CDR3 sequence is CASSSDGSGELFF. The CDR3 region has the DNA TGTGCCAGCAGTTCGGACGGATCCGGGGAGCTGTTTTTT. This chain uses TRBV6-6 with TRBJ2-2; D is undetermined. V was cut by 4 bases and J by 6 bases, with 9 bases left in between. The CDR3 is made up of 13 amino acids. The V gene's germline CDR1 is MNHNY and CDR2 SVGAGI (reference sequence).

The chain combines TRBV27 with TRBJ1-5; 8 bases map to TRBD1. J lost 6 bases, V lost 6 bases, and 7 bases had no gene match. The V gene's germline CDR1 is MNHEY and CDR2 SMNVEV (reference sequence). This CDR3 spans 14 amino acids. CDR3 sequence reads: CASSPGTGAQPQHF. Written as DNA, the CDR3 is TGTGCCAGCAGCCCCGGGACAGGCGCTCAGCCCCAGCATTTT.

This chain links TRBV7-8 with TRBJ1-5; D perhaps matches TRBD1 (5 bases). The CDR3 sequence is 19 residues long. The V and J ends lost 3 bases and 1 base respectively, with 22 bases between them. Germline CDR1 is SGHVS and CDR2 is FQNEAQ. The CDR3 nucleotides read TGTGCCAGCAGCTTGATGACAGTCACTGCAACCGCCAGCAATCAGCCCCAGCATTTT. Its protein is CASSLMTVTATASNQPQHF.

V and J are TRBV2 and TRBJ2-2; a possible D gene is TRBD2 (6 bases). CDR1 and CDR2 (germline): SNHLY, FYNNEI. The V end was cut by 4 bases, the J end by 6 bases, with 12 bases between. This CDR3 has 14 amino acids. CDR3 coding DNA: TGTGCCAGCAGTGTTGGACGGGGGTCCGGGGAGCTGTTTTTT. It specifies CASSVGRGSGELFF.

The CDR3 sequence: CASRQGGFVSYGYTF. CDR3 DNA: TGTGCCAGCCGACAGGGGGGCTTCGTATCCTATGGCTACACCTTC. The chain links TRBV5-6 to TRBJ1-2; 9 bases agree with TRBD1. The CDR3 covers 15 residues. From germline, CDR1 is SGHDT and CDR2 YYEEEE. V lost 7 bases and J lost 4; bases outside the gene matches: 11.

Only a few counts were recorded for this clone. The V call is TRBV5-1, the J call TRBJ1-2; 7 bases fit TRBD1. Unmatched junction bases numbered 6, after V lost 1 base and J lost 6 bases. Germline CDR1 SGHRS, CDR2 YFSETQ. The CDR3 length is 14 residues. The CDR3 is CASSLSGTGDGYTF. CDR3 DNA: TGCGCCAGCAGCTTGTCGGGCACAGGGGATGGCTACACCTTC. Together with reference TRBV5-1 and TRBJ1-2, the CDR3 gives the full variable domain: KAGVTQTPRYLIKTRGQQVTLSCSPISGHRSVSWYQQTPGQGLQFLFEYFSETQRNKGNFPGRFSGRQFSNSRSEMNVSTLELGDSALYLCASSLSGTGDGYTFGSGTRLTVV.